This T cell receptor beta chain was identified during a study of shared clonotypes between healthy human individuals (dated by TCRdb to between 2020 and 2021). With regard to the full study: The cohort comprised a couple of women and a few men aged 18 to 49 years. Per donor, three plates each were used for CD4 naive and CD4 memory, two for CD8 naive, and one for CD8 memory. Between about 0.8 and 8.9 billion PBMCs per donor were obtained by leukapheresis. To estimate repertoire size and how much clonotype sharing occurs between individuals, the study deeply sequenced the blood TCR repertoires of about five healthy adults. Different laboratories and diverse techniques were used to prepare libraries and sequence TCR repertoires, to increase sequencing depth and limit assay-specific biases. What the research found in general, with its limitations: Because the study included only a small number of donors, the genetic and exposure-history diversity represented was limited. Sampling was restricted to blood, and TCR repertoires in tissues likely differ from the TCR repertoires found in blood. Based on pairwise subsampling, the degree of clonotype sharing among donors was expected to be affected by sequencing depth. Compared with non-shared clonotypes, clonotypes shared by all four sorted-subset donors had higher generation probabilities. Incomplete sequencing was indicated by rarefaction of sorted-subset datasets, despite the large sequencing depth. Estimated clonotype richness was generally larger for naive than for memory subsets. Sharing across a few donors was observed for roughly 5.4% of naive CD4, over 3% of naive CD8, 2.3% of memory CD4, and about 0.4% of memory CD8 clonotypes.

Using the deep immunoSEQ assay, TCR CDR3 regions were amplified from genomic DNA by multiplex PCR. Extracted genomic DNA from each cell subset was distributed evenly across all wells of several immunoSEQ 96-well plates, and each plate was treated as a replicate. For sorted subsets, roughly 0.2 ug genomic DNA, equal to 30,000 to 35,000 T cell genomes, was loaded into each replicate PCR. Purified libraries were quantified with a Qubit 3.0 fluorometer, sized on a Bioanalyzer 2100, and re-quantified with the KAPA Library Quantification kit. Every immunoSEQ 96-well plate was sequenced on a separate single-read 150-cycle Illumina NextSeq 550 flow cell. The paper's data handling went like this. The immunoSEQ output contained only junctional sequences without quality scores, so filtering could not match that applied to full-length reads. Sequences were annotated with PyIR, a Python wrapper for IgBLAST v1.9, and V/J genes and CDR3 were assigned using IMGT germline references. Reads were removed for weak V/J assignments (E-value above 1e-6), missing CDR3, stop codons, out-of-frame junctions, or ambiguous translated residues. A V3J clonotype was defined by an identical inferred V gene, J gene, and CDR3 amino acid sequence. Percentage overlap between repertoires was calculated by dividing the number of shared unique clonotypes by the size of the smaller repertoire. Repertoire richness was assessed with RTK rarefaction, the Chao1 estimator, and Recon v2.1 estimates of unobserved clonotypes. OLGA was used to compute generation probabilities for all TCRbeta clonotypes that the gDNA method yielded from a few donors. The clones in this table, taken by TCRdb from immuneACCESS, are in-frame only. Not every clone is retained; where verified, under half of the shortfall comes from an unresolved V gene, and the cause of the rest is unknown. The DNA was the basis for D and trimming; V, J and clone size are from that table. Counted in this sample were about 2.1 million clones; about 93% of them appeared once. The ten largest account for about 1.8% of the sample.

From the germline V gene, CDR1 is SGHDT and CDR2 is YYEEEE. The CDR3 holds 16 amino acids from the cysteine to the phenylalanine. Of all the DNA, just the CDR3 is kept, 48 bases in frame from base 1. Relative to germline, V is 0 bases shorter and J is 1 base shorter, with 10 bases between their ends. CD8 naive samples were obtained by positive selection for CCR7 among CD45RO-negative cells, yielding a CD45RA+CCR7+ population from which TemRA cells were excluded. Healthy HIV-negative adults with no recently reported acute infections or vaccinations were included as donors. Every donor was a Caucasian adult living in Nashville, Tennessee, USA. Blood was obtained by leukapheresis, after which PBMCs were separated by Ficoll-Histopaque density gradient centrifugation and cryopreserved in liquid nitrogen vapor phase. Analytical flow cytometry was used to check the purity and quantity of each magnetically sorted T cell population. Genomic DNA was isolated from each sorted fraction and quantified by UV absorbance on a Nanodrop 2000c.

Concerning this clone: The target of this receptor is not known. Base-call qualities are not available, and no considerably larger clone is one nucleotide away.

The sequence links TRBV5-6 to TRBJ2-2; TRBD2 is a weak D gene call, 6 bases matching. The receptor was derived from a man between 18 and 29 years old in good health. Some clones in this sample may be carry-over from other donors' samples. The specimen sequenced was naive CD8+ T cells from PBMCs. Taken with the paper, the label for cell subset or site translates to: CD45RA+CCR7+. The sequence in DNA is TGTGCCAGCAGCTTGGCGTGGAGGGGGAACACCGGGGAGCTGTTTTTT. Translation gives CASSLAWRGNTGELFF.